The rows below give T cell receptor beta chains drawn from one sample of a study of T cell responses to AZD1222 COVID-19 vaccine. Some clones are missing from TCRdb's copy, which holds only in-frame ones; the method was immunoSEQ multiplex PCR. There are tens of thousands of clones in the sample; 90% to 95% occur only once, and approximately 3.1% lies in the top ten. The sample consisted of peripheral blood, taken 28 days after the second AZD1222 dose. The receptors were gathered from an adult who received the AZD1222 COVID-19 vaccine. The CDR3 runs from the conserved cysteine through the conserved F or W. The order of the fields is V gene, J gene, clone size, D gene, CDR3 protein, CDR3 DNA. A D gene is named only where the DNA matches it firmly. Rows may omit the clone size; those that give it use once, few, many or a size class.

V: TRBV28
J: TRBJ1-2
size: .
D: .
CDR3: CASSLSRSDGYTF
DNA: TGTGCCAGCAGTTTATCTCGTAGTGATGGCTACACCTTC

V: TRBV29-1
J: TRBJ2-7
size: .
D: .
CDR3: CSAVAGFREQYF
DNA: TGCAGCGCCGTGGCGGGTTTCCGGGAGCAGTACTTC

V: TRBV2
J: TRBJ1-5
size: once
D: TRBD1
CDR3: CASSVPGGFSNQPQHF
DNA: TGTGCCAGCAGTGTCCCAGGGGGCTTCAGCAATCAGCCCCAGCATTTT

V: TRBV6-6
J: TRBJ1-1
size: .
D: .
CDR3: CASSSRGGHSEAFF
DNA: TGTGCCAGCAGTTCGCGCGGGGGGCACAGTGAAGCTTTCTTT

V: TRBV7-2
J: TRBJ2-7
size: .
D: TRBD2
CDR3: CASSDASGGPYEQYF
DNA: TGTGCCAGCAGCGACGCTAGCGGGGGCCCCTACGAGCAGTACTTC

V: TRBV7-9
J: TRBJ2-1
size: .
D: TRBD1
CDR3: CASSSLGTAYNEQFF
DNA: TGTGCCAGCAGCTCCCTCGGGACAGCGTACAATGAGCAGTTCTTC

V: TRBV6-1
J: TRBJ1-2
size: once
D: .
CDR3: CASSEIAGVDYGYTF
DNA: TGTGCCAGCAGTGAGATCGCGGGAGTAGACTATGGCTACACCTTC

V: TRBV27
J: TRBJ2-1
size: .
D: .
CDR3: CASSFGSYNEQFF
DNA: TGTGCCAGCAGCTTTGGCTCCTACAATGAGCAGTTCTTC

V: TRBV5-4
J: TRBJ2-5
size: .
D: .
CDR3: CASSSKLASQETQYF
DNA: TGTGCCAGCAGCTCAAAACTAGCATCCCAAGAGACCCAGTACTTC

V: TRBV9
J: TRBJ2-7
size: once
D: TRBD2
CDR3: CASSTGTSGGDEQYF
DNA: TGTGCCAGCAGCACGGGGACTAGCGGGGGTGACGAGCAGTACTTC

V: TRBV6-5
J: TRBJ1-1
size: few
D: .
CDR3: CASMGTGTEAFF
DNA: TGTGCCAGCATGGGTACGGGCACTGAAGCTTTCTTT

V: TRBV12-3/TRBV12-4
J: TRBJ1-1
size: .
D: .
CDR3: CASSQGGTEAFF
DNA: TGTGCCAGCAGTCAGGGCGGCACTGAAGCTTTCTTT

V: TRBV18
J: TRBJ1-2
size: .
D: .
CDR3: CASSPPVGDGYTF
DNA: TGTGCCAGCTCACCACCGGTGGGGGATGGCTACACCTTC

V: TRBV2
J: TRBJ2-5
size: .
D: .
CDR3: CASTPDVGRQTQYF
DNA: TGTGCCAGCACCCCGGACGTGGGGAGACAGACCCAGTACTTC

V: TRBV15
J: TRBJ1-4
size: once
D: .
CDR3: CATSSRGSWRNEKLFF
DNA: TGTGCCACCAGCTCCCGCGGGTCATGGCGCAATGAAAAACTGTTTTTT

V: TRBV6-6
J: TRBJ2-7
size: .
D: .
CDR3: CASSRGASYEQYF
DNA: TGTGCCAGCAGCCGGGGGGCCTCCTACGAGCAGTACTTC

V: TRBV6-5
J: TRBJ1-1
size: .
D: .
CDR3: CAIGELTNTEAFF
DNA: TGTGCCATAGGAGAGTTAACTAACACTGAAGCTTTCTTT

V: TRBV28
J: TRBJ1-4
size: .
D: .
CDR3: CASSSPGFPVKLFF
DNA: TGTGCCAGCAGTTCCCCGGGATTTCCCGTAAAACTGTTTTTT

V: TRBV19
J: TRBJ2-7
size: .
D: TRBD1
CDR3: CASSTGGAGLYEQYF
DNA: TGTGCCAGTAGCACAGGGGGCGCGGGACTCTACGAGCAGTACTTC

V: TRBV7-2
J: TRBJ2-5
size: .
D: .
CDR3: CASSLVAGLQETQYF
DNA: TGTGCCAGCAGCTTAGTTGCGGGGTTACAAGAGACCCAGTACTTC

V: TRBV9
J: TRBJ2-2
size: once
D: .
CDR3: CASRQGHTGELFF
DNA: TGTGCCAGCAGGCAGGGCCACACCGGGGAGCTGTTTTTT

V: TRBV4-3
J: TRBJ1-2
size: .
D: .
CDR3: CASSQGTAIANYGYTF
DNA: TGCGCCAGCAGCCAAGGGACAGCAATCGCTAACTATGGCTACACCTTC

V: TRBV10-1
J: TRBJ1-2
size: .
D: .
CDR3: CDGGYGYTF
DNA: TGCGATGGGGGTTATGGCTACACCTTC

V: TRBV3-1/TRBV3-2
J: TRBJ2-3
size: once
D: TRBD2
CDR3: CASSQLAGSTDTQYF
DNA: TGTGCCAGCAGCCAACTAGCGGGGTCAACAGATACGCAGTATTTT

V: TRBV11-1
J: TRBJ2-1
size: .
D: .
CDR3: CASSLVFNGDNEQFF
DNA: TGTGCCAGCAGCTTAGTTTTTAATGGGGATAATGAGCAGTTCTTC

V: TRBV28
J: TRBJ2-7
size: .
D: .
CDR3: CASTFSWTDSYEQYF
DNA: TGTGCCAGCACTTTTTCCTGGACAGACTCCTACGAGCAGTACTTC

V: TRBV3-1/TRBV3-2
J: TRBJ2-3
size: .
D: TRBD2
CDR3: CASSQESWLAGNTDTQYF
DNA: TGTGCCAGCAGCCAAGAATCATGGCTAGCGGGGAACACAGATACGCAGTATTTT

V: TRBV25-1
J: TRBJ1-1
size: .
D: TRBD1
CDR3: CASSRPGTGNTEAFF
DNA: TGTGCCAGCAGTCGACCCGGGACAGGGAACACTGAAGCTTTCTTT

V: TRBV4-2
J: TRBJ2-7
size: .
D: TRBD1
CDR3: CASSQEQGQSYEQYF
DNA: TGTGCCAGCAGCCAAGAACAGGGGCAATCCTACGAGCAGTACTTC

V: TRBV19
J: TRBJ1-2
size: .
D: TRBD1
CDR3: CASSIDKQGAFGYTF
DNA: TGTGCCAGTAGTATAGATAAACAGGGGGCGTTTGGCTACACCTTC

V: TRBV15
J: TRBJ2-5
size: .
D: TRBD1
CDR3: CATSTRTGRQETQYF
DNA: TGTGCCACCAGTACTCGGACAGGGCGCCAAGAGACCCAGTACTTC

V: TRBV27
J: TRBJ2-4
size: .
D: TRBD1
CDR3: CASSSQGAAKNIQYF
DNA: TGTGCCAGCAGTTCACAGGGGGCAGCCAAAAACATTCAGTACTTC

V: TRBV5-4
J: TRBJ1-6
size: .
D: TRBD1
CDR3: CASSSDRNNSPLHF
DNA: TGTGCCAGCAGCTCGGACAGGAACAATTCACCCCTCCACTTT

V: TRBV28
J: TRBJ2-2
size: once
D: .
CDR3: CASSHGLGGNTGELFF
DNA: TGTGCCAGCAGTCACGGACTAGGGGGAAACACCGGGGAGCTGTTTTTT

V: TRBV6-5
J: TRBJ1-6
size: .
D: .
CDR3: CASSLQGNSPLHF
DNA: TGTGCCAGCAGTTTGCAGGGTAATTCACCCCTCCACTTT